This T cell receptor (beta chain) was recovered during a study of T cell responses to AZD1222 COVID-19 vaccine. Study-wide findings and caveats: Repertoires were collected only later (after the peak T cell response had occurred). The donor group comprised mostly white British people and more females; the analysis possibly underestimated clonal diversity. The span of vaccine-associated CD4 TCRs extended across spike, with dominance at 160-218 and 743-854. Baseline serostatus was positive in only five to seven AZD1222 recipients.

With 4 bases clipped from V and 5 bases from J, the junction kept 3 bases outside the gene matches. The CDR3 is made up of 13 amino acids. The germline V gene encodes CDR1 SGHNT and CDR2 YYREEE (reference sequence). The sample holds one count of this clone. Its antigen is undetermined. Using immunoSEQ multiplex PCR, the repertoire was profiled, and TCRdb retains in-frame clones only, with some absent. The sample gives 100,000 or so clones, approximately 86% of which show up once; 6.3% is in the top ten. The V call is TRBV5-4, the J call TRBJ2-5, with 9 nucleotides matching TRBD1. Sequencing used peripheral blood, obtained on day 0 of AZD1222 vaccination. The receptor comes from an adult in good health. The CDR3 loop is CASSIGQGETQYF. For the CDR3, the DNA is TGTGCCAGCAGCATCGGACAGGGGGAGACCCAGTACTTC.